The 28 T cell receptor beta chains below come from one sample, sequenced in a study of T cells in Graves' hyperthyroidism and ophthalmopathy. Amplification of TCR beta CDR3 regions used RNA as the template. HTBI primers drove first-round RT-PCR of the TCR CDR3. TCRdb redid the calling of the multiplex PCR reads with MiXCR, one entry per CDR3 protein. In the table there are 600,000 to 800,000 distinct CDR3 sequences, around a third of which are singletons. Sequencing was done on a sample of blood. All receptors derive from a woman aged 40 to 50 with Graves' hyperthyroidism.

As to this clonotype: This may be a read error: a much more frequent sequence differs by one nucleotide. Without the conserved terminal phenylalanine or tryptophan, this CDR3 likely stems from a read error. In DNA, the CDR3 is TGTGCCAGCAGCAGTTGGCTAAACACTGAAGCTTTCCTT. Its translation: CASSSWLNTEAFL. The V and J genes are TRBV7-2 and TRBJ1-1; unclear D gene. Germline values: CDR1 SGHTA, CDR2 FQGNSA. The CDR3 consists of 13 residues. V was cut by 5 bases and J by 2 bases, with 9 bases left in between.

This clonotype was detected ten times or more. The chain carries TRBV7-9 and TRBJ1-2, with a possible D match to TRBD1 (5 bases). The CDR3 runs 14 residues. Trimming removed 5 bases at V and 4 bases at J, with 14 bases between. Germline V gene data show CDR1 as SEHNR and CDR2 as FQNEAQ (reference sequence). Written as DNA, the CDR3 is TGTGCCAGCAGCCCGGGCGGGGCGGGCTATGGCTACACCTTC. Protein sequence: CASSPGGAGYGYTF.

This clonotype was observed many times. V gene TRBV5-5 combines with J gene TRBJ1-3; no clear D gene. The germline gives CDR1 SGHKS, CDR2 YYEKEE (reference sequence). V dropped 4 bases and J dropped 3 bases, with 11 bases sitting between them. The CDR3 runs 14 residues. The CDR3 DNA reads as TGTGCCAGCAGCCCACGGGCAGATGGAAACACCATATATTTT. Protein: CASSPRADGNTIYF.

Only a few counts were recorded for this clonotype. The chain is built from TRBV7-2 and TRBJ2-7; 8 bases align to TRBD1. Germline values: CDR1 SGHTA, CDR2 FQGNSA. The CDR3 spans 16 residues. The V and J ends lost 5 bases and 2 bases, in that order; junction bases with no gene match: 11. CDR3 sequence (DNA): TGTGCCAGCAGCCTTTTCCAGGGGGCCGCAGCCTACGAGCAGTACTTC. It translates to CASSLFQGAAAYEQYF. Full variable domain (outside the CDR3, taken from reference TRBV7-2 and TRBJ2-7): GAGVSQSPSNKVTEKGKDVELRCDPISGHTALYWYRQSLGQGLEFLIYFQGNSAPDKSGLPSDRFSAERTGGSVSTLTIQRTQQEDSAVYLCASSLFQGAAAYEQYFGPGTRLTVT.

This clonotype was found a few times. The chain uses TRBV10-2 and TRBJ1-5; D ambiguous. Trimming shortened V by 3 bases and J by 0 bases, and 9 bases separated the two germline ends. The CDR3 loop spans 15 amino acids. Germline CDR1 and CDR2: WSHSY and SAAADI. In nucleotides, the CDR3 is TGCGCCAGCAGTGACCCGGCATATAGCAATCAGCCCCAGCATTTT. Translated, it gives CASSDPAYSNQPQHF.

The genes are TRBV20-1 and TRBJ2-7; a weak D match, TRBD1 (5 bases). From germline, CDR1 is DFQATT and CDR2 SNEGSKA (reference sequence). Trimming left V 0 bases short and J 5 bases short, with 17 bases between. This CDR3 is built from 15 residues. DNA of the CDR3: TGCAGTGCTAGAGATCAGGGCGGTTCGATTAACGAGCAGTACTTC. Protein product: CSARDQGGSINEQYF.

This chain joins TRBV20-1 and TRBJ1-5, with a possible D match to TRBD1 (5 bases). Germline CDR1 is DFQATT and CDR2 is SNEGSKA (reference sequence). V gave up 6 bases and J gave up 5 bases, with 17 bases separating them. CDR3 length: 14 residues. The CDR3 region is CSAQGKNSYQPQHF. Written as DNA, the CDR3 is TGCAGTGCCCAGGGAAAGAATTCCTATCAGCCCCAGCATTTT.

This clonotype has a handful of counts. Compared with germline, one end of the junction differs, possibly owing to a read error. This chain uses TRBV10-3 with TRBJ1-1, with TRBD1 as a possible D gene (5 bases). Looked up from germline, CDR1 is ENHRY and CDR2 is SYGVKD. This CDR3 is built from 17 residues. For the CDR3, the DNA is TGTGCCAGCAGTTACTCCCGGTCCGGGGACTCCTCAACCCAAGCTTTCTTT. Translating gives CASSYSRSGDSSTQAFF.

This clonotype was observed at least ten times. The chain is built from TRBV7-9 and TRBJ2-5; 7 bases fit TRBD2. The CDR3 contains 15 residues. With 5 bases clipped from V and 5 bases from J, the junction kept 11 bases outside the gene matches. CDR1 is SEHNR and CDR2 is FQNEAQ in the germline V gene (reference sequence). CDR3 amino acids: CASSPGTTSGETQYF. Here the CDR3 DNA reads TGTGCCAGCAGCCCAGGGACTACCTCGGGGGAGACCCAGTACTTC.

Ten or more counts support this clonotype. The chain is built from TRBV5-6 and TRBJ2-6, with D possibly called TRBD1 or TRBD2 (5 bases each). The V end lost 0 bases, the J end lost 2 bases, and 12 bases lay between the germline ends. Germline-derived CDR1 and CDR2 are SGHDT and YYEEEE. The CDR3 consists of 17 residues. CDR3 coding DNA: TGTGCCAGCAGCTTGGTGGGGGATCCGGCTGGGGCCAACGTCCTGACTTTC. This encodes CASSLVGDPAGANVLTF.

This clonotype was picked up many times. This rearrangement joins TRBV10-3 to TRBJ2-2; the match to TRBD1 covers 12 bases. This CDR3 is built from 18 residues. Germline-derived CDR1 and CDR2 are ENHRY and SYGVKD. With V trimmed by 7 bases and J by 0 bases, 9 bases remained unmatched. The CDR3 spells CAIKSGQGASANTGELFF. Here the CDR3 DNA reads TGTGCCATCAAGTCGGGACAGGGGGCCTCCGCGAACACCGGGGAGCTGTTTTTT.

The rearrangement links TRBV5-1 to TRBJ2-7, with 10 nucleotides matching TRBD1. Germline CDR1 is SGHRS and CDR2 is YFSETQ. There are 16 residues in the CDR3. Unmatched junction bases numbered 6, after V lost 0 bases and J lost 3 bases. CDR3 in amino acids: CASSLEGTGVYYEQYF. In DNA form, the CDR3 reads TGCGCCAGCAGCTTGGAGGGGACAGGGGTATACTACGAGCAGTACTTC.

The rearrangement links TRBV3-1 to TRBJ1-2; D is unresolved. CDR3 length: 15 residues. Germline assignment: CDR1 LGHDT and CDR2 YNNKEL (reference sequence). Trimming shortened V by 0 bases and J by 4 bases, and 12 bases separated the two germline ends. CDR3 amino acids: CASSQEWQVAYGYTF. The DNA of the CDR3 is TGTGCCAGCAGCCAAGAATGGCAGGTAGCCTATGGCTACACCTTC.

J is TRBJ2-7 and V is TRBV2, with D possibly called TRBD1 or TRBD2 (5 bases each). Judging by the DNA end, TRBJ2-4 fits better; the J call may be wrong. The CDR3 extends over 14 amino acids. CDR1 and CDR2 from the germline V gene are SNHLY and FYNNEI. The DNA for the CDR3 is TGTGCCAGCAGACAGGACTCTAGCAAAAACATTCAGTACTTC. Its translation is CASRQDSSKNIQYF.

V gene TRBV29-1 combines with J gene TRBJ2-7; TRBD1 might be the D (6 bases). Germline lookup yields CDR1 SQVTM and CDR2 ANQGSEA. Trimming removed 4 bases at V and 7 bases at J, with 14 bases between. The CDR3 is made up of 12 amino acids. The DNA of the CDR3 is TGCAGCGTTGGGGGCAGGGGTAATGAGCAGTACTTC. Protein sequence: CSVGGRGNEQYF.

This clonotype was picked up many times. One junction end does not reproduce the germline sequence, and a read error may be involved. The chain couples TRBV5-1 to TRBJ1-1, with unresolved D. This CDR3 has 14 residues. The V gene's germline CDR1 is SGHRS and CDR2 YFSETQ. CDR3 DNA: TGTGCCAGCAGCCCCCTGGGAGGCAACACTGAAGCTTTCTTT. Protein sequence: CASSPLGGNTEAFF.

This clonotype showed up just a few times. The gene calls are TRBV20-1 and TRBJ2-7; 12 bases fit TRBD1. CDR1 is DFQATT, CDR2 SNEGSKA, per germline (reference sequence). The length of the CDR3 is 20 residues. V shed 8 bases, J shed 2 bases, and the junction held 25 bases outside the gene matches. CDR3 DNA sequence: TGCAGTACCATCGCCGGGACAGGGGGCGACCGAGCGGGTAGACCCTACGAGCAGTACTTC. Its protein product is CSTIAGTGGDRAGRPYEQYF.

This clonotype was seen ten or more times. The genes are TRBV20-1 and TRBJ2-5; possibly TRBD2 for D (6 bases). Trimming stripped 0 bases from V and 5 bases from J, with 13 bases between. The CDR3 consists of 14 residues. CDR1 and CDR2 from the germline V gene are DFQATT and SNEGSKA (reference sequence). CDR3 sequence (DNA): TGCAGTGCTAGAGATTCCACGGGGGTGGAGACCCAGTACTTC. Its protein is CSARDSTGVETQYF.

The chain recombines TRBV6-1 with TRBJ2-7, with TRBD1 identical over 11 bases. Losses at the gene ends were 9 bases for V and 5 bases for J; bases not matched to a gene: 12. Germline V gene data show CDR1 as MNHNS and CDR2 as SASEGT. There are 15 residues in the CDR3. CDR3 bases: TGTGCCAGTTCTTACATGGACAGGGGGCTGGACGAGCAGTACTTC. Translating it yields CASSYMDRGLDEQYF.

As to this clonotype: This could be a read error, since a much larger clone is one nucleotide away. The chain couples TRBV10-3 to TRBJ2-5; weak D call: TRBD1 (6 bases). V was trimmed by 0 bases and J by 5 bases, leaving 16 bases between them. Germline assignment: CDR1 ENHRY and CDR2 SYGVKD. The CDR3 runs to 16 residues. In nucleotides, the CDR3 is TGTGCCATCAGTGAGTCGAACCAGGGGCCCCACGAGACCCAGTACTTC. Its protein product is CAISESNQGPHETQYF.

Ten or more counts support this clonotype. The genes are TRBV7-9 and TRBJ2-7; D is unclear. Trimming removed 0 bases at V and 2 bases at J, with 11 bases between. CDR3 length equals 15 residues. Germline-derived CDR1 and CDR2 are SEHNR and FQNEAQ (reference sequence). The DNA of the CDR3 is TGTGCCAGCAGCTTAGCGCTGTCGGCCACCTACGAGCAGTACTTC. Protein: CASSLALSATYEQYF.

The chain uses TRBV6-6 and TRBJ1-1, with a tentative D call TRBD1 (5 bases). The CDR3 has 14 amino acids. Trimming cost V 2 bases and J 5 bases, with 12 bases left between them. Per germline, CDR1 MNHNY and CDR2 SVGAGI (reference sequence). CDR3 nucleotides: TGTGCCAGCAGTTACGTTACGGGGCAAACTGAAGCTTTCTTT. It specifies CASSYVTGQTEAFF.

This clonotype came up a few times. The chain links TRBV6-1 to TRBJ1-5; D is unresolved. The germline V gene has CDR1 MNHNS and CDR2 SASEGT. This CDR3 has 14 amino acids. Trimming stripped 4 bases from V and 7 bases from J, with 14 bases between. CDR3 sequence (DNA): TGTGCCAGCAGTGCCCCCCCCGAGGTGCAGCCCCAGCATTTT. It specifies CASSAPPEVQPQHF.

Ten or more counts support this clonotype. J is TRBJ1-5 and V is TRBV6-5; TRBD1 is a possible D gene (5 bases). Germline V gene sequence: CDR1 MNHEY, CDR2 SVGAGI. V lost 5 bases and J lost 5, with 16 bases in between. CDR3 length equals 15 residues. The CDR3 sequence: CASSRIRGADQPQHF. In nucleotides, the CDR3 is TGTGCCAGCAGTCGAATCCGGGGCGCCGATCAGCCCCAGCATTTT.

This clonotype was detected a few times. The rearrangement links TRBV12-3 or TRBV12-4 to TRBJ1-1; D might be TRBD1 (6 bases). The CDR3 loop spans 15 amino acids. V lost 4 bases, J lost 2 bases, and 14 bases lay in between. CDR3 DNA sequence: TGTGCCAGCAGTTCCTTGGACAGCACTAACACTGAAGCTTTCTTT. Translated: CASSSLDSTNTEAFF.

The rearrangement uses TRBV27 and TRBJ1-6, with D possibly TRBD1 on 6 matching bases. V was shortened by 0 bases and J by 9 bases, with 15 bases between the two germline ends. The CDR3 length is 16 residues. Germline V lookup: CDR1 MNHEY, CDR2 SMNVEV (reference sequence). The CDR3 loop reads CASSLSNRVYGSPLHF. CDR3 sequence (DNA): TGTGCCAGCAGTTTATCGAACAGGGTTTATGGTTCACCCCTCCACTTT.

In its sample, this clonotype was seen many times. The V call is TRBV15, the J call TRBJ1-5, with D tentatively TRBD1 (6 bases). Trimming cost V 3 bases and J 3 bases, with 9 bases left between them. This CDR3 comprises 14 residues. Germline CDR1 is LNHNV and CDR2 is YYDKDF (reference sequence). In DNA, the CDR3 is TGTGCCACCAGCAGGGGACAATACAATCAGCCCCAGCATTTT. Protein sequence: CATSRGQYNQPQHF.

The chain is built from TRBV6-1 and TRBJ2-5, with TRBD2 matching over 12 bases. V was clipped by 2 bases and J by 5 bases; unmatched bases: 3. The CDR3 consists of 15 residues. CDR1 is MNHNS, CDR2 SASEGT, per germline. The CDR3 loop reads CASSESTSGRETQYF. The CDR3 region has the DNA TGTGCCAGCAGTGAAAGCACTAGCGGGAGGGAGACCCAGTACTTC.